This T cell receptor beta chain derives from a study of blood T cell repertoires in COVID-19. Recovered status applied to Cohort 3 donors who had two consecutive negative PCRs. It also applied to those with clearance or with symptom resolution. V lost 3 bases to trimming and J lost 7 bases, with 11 bases between them. CDR1 is SGDLS, CDR2 YYNGEE, per germline. This CDR3 is built from 13 residues. Method: immunoSEQ multiplex PCR; TCRdb's copy keeps in-frame clones and lacks some. This sample has around 250,000 clones, with 85% to 90% found just once. This receptor was identified in a man aged 18 to 30 who had recovered from COVID-19. Sequenced input: PBMCs or T cells enriched from blood (not recorded which). The J gene is TRBJ1-5, the V gene TRBV9; the D gene is possibly TRBD1 (6 bases). CDR3 loop: CASSGGPSQPQHF. In DNA, the CDR3 is TGTGCCAGCAGCGGGGGGCCCTCCCAGCCCCAGCATTTT.